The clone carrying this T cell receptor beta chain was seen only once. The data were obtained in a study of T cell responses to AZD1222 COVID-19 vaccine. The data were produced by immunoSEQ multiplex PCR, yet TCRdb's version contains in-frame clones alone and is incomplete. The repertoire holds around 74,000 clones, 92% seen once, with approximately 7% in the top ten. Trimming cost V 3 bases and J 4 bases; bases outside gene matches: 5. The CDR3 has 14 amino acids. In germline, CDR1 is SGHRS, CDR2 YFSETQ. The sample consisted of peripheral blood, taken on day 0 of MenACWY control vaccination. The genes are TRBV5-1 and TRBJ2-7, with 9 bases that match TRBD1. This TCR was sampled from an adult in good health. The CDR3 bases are TGCGCCAGCAGCTCCGGGACAGGGCTTTACGAGCAGTACTTC. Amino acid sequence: CASSSGTGLYEQYF.